A selection of T cell receptor beta chains follows, all from one sample in a study of memory CD4+ T cells and cytomegalovirus serostatus. TCRdb keeps only in-frame clones here, not all; method: immunoSEQ multiplex PCR. Counted here are tens of thousands of clones, 82% occurring once; the ten biggest clones make up approximately 0.5%. Sequencing used memory CD4+ T cells from blood. These receptors all stem from an adult in good health and CMV-seronegative. Some clones in this sample may be carry-over from other donors' samples. The CDR3 runs from the conserved cysteine through the conserved F or W. Each record gives: J gene, V gene, clone size, D gene, CDR3 length, CDR3 DNA, CDR3 protein. A D gene is named only where the DNA matches it firmly. Where a row states a size, it is once, few, many or the class of an expanded clone; other rows omit it.

J: TRBJ2-1
V: TRBV4-3
size: NA
D: NA
length: 14
DNA: TGCGCCAGCAGCCAAGCAACTGCAGACGGTGAGCAGTTCTTC
CDR3: CASSQATADGEQFF

J: TRBJ1-5
V: TRBV28
size: NA
D: NA
length: 11
DNA: TGTGCCAGCAGTAACAATCAGCCCCAGCATTTT
CDR3: CASSNNQPQHF

J: TRBJ2-3
V: TRBV27
size: once
D: TRBD2
length: 18
DNA: TGTGCCAGCAGTTCCCCCCGACTAGCGGGGCTGTCCACAGATACGCAGTATTTT
CDR3: CASSSPRLAGLSTDTQYF

J: TRBJ2-4
V: TRBV11-2
size: NA
D: TRBD1
length: 15
DNA: TGTGCCAGCAGCCGCGACAGGGGAGTAGAAAACATTCAGTACTTC
CDR3: CASSRDRGVENIQYF

J: TRBJ2-7
V: TRBV30
size: once
D: TRBD1
length: 13
DNA: TGTGCCTTCACGGGGACAGGGGAGCACGAGCAGTACTTC
CDR3: CAFTGTGEHEQYF

J: TRBJ1-1
V: TRBV7-8
size: NA
D: NA
length: 13
DNA: TGTGCCAGCAGCTGGGGGGGGAGGCCCGAAGCTTTCTTT
CDR3: CASSWGGRPEAFF

J: TRBJ2-1
V: TRBV2
size: few
D: NA
length: 13
DNA: TGTGCCAGCAGTGAAAACTCCTACAATGAGCAGTTCTTC
CDR3: CASSENSYNEQFF

J: TRBJ1-5
V: TRBV4-1
size: few
D: NA
length: 15
DNA: TGCGCCAGCAGCCAAGGGACCTCTAGCAATCAGCCCCAGCATTTT
CDR3: CASSQGTSSNQPQHF

J: TRBJ2-6
V: TRBV6-5
size: NA
D: NA
length: 15
DNA: TGTGCCAGCTCCAAGGGGGGCTCTGGGGCCAACGTCCTGACTTTC
CDR3: CASSKGGSGANVLTF

J: TRBJ2-3
V: TRBV29-1
size: NA
D: TRBD2
length: 12
DNA: TGCAGAGCGGGAGGTAACACAGATACGCAGTATTTT
CDR3: CRAGGNTDTQYF

J: TRBJ1-2
V: TRBV7-9
size: NA
D: TRBD1
length: 13
DNA: TGTGCCAGCAGCTTAGGACAGGGTCATGGCTACACCTTC
CDR3: CASSLGQGHGYTF

J: TRBJ2-5
V: TRBV28
size: NA
D: TRBD2
length: 16
DNA: TGTGCCAGCAGTTGGGCCTCGGCTAGCGGGAAAGAGACCCAGTACTTC
CDR3: CASSWASASGKETQYF

J: TRBJ1-2
V: TRBV27
size: NA
D: TRBD1
length: 16
DNA: TGTGCCAGCAGTTCATCCGACAGGGGGTACGTCTATGGCTACACCTTC
CDR3: CASSSSDRGYVYGYTF

J: TRBJ1-5
V: TRBV28
size: NA
D: TRBD1
length: 16
DNA: TGTGCCAGCAGTTGGACTTCCGGGACAGGTCTTCAGCCCCAGCATTTT
CDR3: CASSWTSGTGLQPQHF

J: TRBJ2-7
V: TRBV19
size: NA
D: TRBD1
length: 16
DNA: TGTGCCAGTAGTTCCGGGACAGGGACGGCATCCTACGAGCAGTACTTC
CDR3: CASSSGTGTASYEQYF

J: TRBJ1-1
V: TRBV29-1
size: once
D: NA
length: 13
DNA: TGCAGCGTTCCCCTGGGGCGGCGTGGTGAAGCTTTCTTT
CDR3: CSVPLGRRGEAFF

J: TRBJ2-7
V: TRBV2
size: NA
D: TRBD1
length: 16
DNA: TGTGCCAGCAGTGATCCCCGACAGGGGCTATCCTCCGAGCAGTACTTC
CDR3: CASSDPRQGLSSEQYF

J: TRBJ2-7
V: TRBV27
size: NA
D: TRBD1
length: 15
DNA: TGTGCCAGCAGAAGACCTCGGGACAGAACCTACGAGCAGTACTTC
CDR3: CASRRPRDRTYEQYF

J: TRBJ1-1
V: TRBV20-1
size: NA
D: NA
length: 10
DNA: TGCAGTGCTTCAGACACTGAAGCTTTCTTT
CDR3: CSASDTEAFF

J: TRBJ2-1
V: TRBV25-1
size: NA
D: NA
length: 16
DNA: TGTGCCAGCAGTGAATATAGGCTAGCAGGCGGCAATGAGCAGTTCTTC
CDR3: CASSEYRLAGGNEQFF

J: TRBJ2-1
V: TRBV7-9
size: NA
D: NA
length: 12
DNA: TGTGCCAGCAGCCAGGGACGTGGGGGGCAGTTCTTC
CDR3: CASSQGRGGQFF

J: TRBJ2-3
V: TRBV27
size: NA
D: NA
length: 12
DNA: TGTGCCAGCAGTTACTCTTTAGATACGCAGTATTTT
CDR3: CASSYSLDTQYF

J: TRBJ2-7
V: TRBV27
size: few
D: TRBD2
length: 19
DNA: TGTGCCAGCAGTCCAGGCGTTCCGGGACTAGCGGGAAATTACTACGAGCAGTACTTC
CDR3: CASSPGVPGLAGNYYEQYF

J: TRBJ1-3
V: TRBV27
size: NA
D: NA
length: 14
DNA: TGTGCCAGCACCTCGTGGAGCTCTGGAAACACCATATATTTT
CDR3: CASTSWSSGNTIYF

J: TRBJ2-5
V: TRBV28
size: NA
D: NA
length: 16
DNA: TGTGCCAGCAGTTTTATAGGGGGAAGGGGGCAAGAGACCCAGTACTTC
CDR3: CASSFIGGRGQETQYF

J: TRBJ1-2
V: TRBV5-1
size: once
D: TRBD1
length: 14
DNA: TGCGCCAGCAGCTTGGACAGGGGTCTTAATGGCTACACCTTC
CDR3: CASSLDRGLNGYTF

J: TRBJ2-6
V: TRBV18
size: NA
D: NA
length: 16
DNA: TGTGCCAGCTCACCGAACAGCCACTCTGGGGCCAACGTCCTGACTTTC
CDR3: CASSPNSHSGANVLTF

J: TRBJ2-7
V: TRBV7-9
size: NA
D: TRBD2
length: 14
DNA: TGTGCCAGCAGTCCGAGCGGGAGGAGTGACGAGCAGTACTTC
CDR3: CASSPSGRSDEQYF

J: TRBJ1-2
V: TRBV7-2
size: once
D: TRBD1
length: 13
DNA: TGTGCCAGCAGTCTTACAGGGGAAGGGAGCTACACCTTC
CDR3: CASSLTGEGSYTF

J: TRBJ2-4
V: TRBV7-2
size: NA
D: NA
length: 11
DNA: TGTGCCAGCAGCTTTAAGAACATTCAGTACTTC
CDR3: CASSFKNIQYF

J: TRBJ2-3
V: TRBV9
size: NA
D: TRBD2
length: 17
DNA: TGTGCCAGCAGCACCACTAGCGGTCTCACCTCCGCAGATACGCAGTATTTT
CDR3: CASSTTSGLTSADTQYF

J: TRBJ1-5
V: TRBV19
size: NA
D: NA
length: 13
DNA: TGTGCCAGTAGTAGGGGGGAGGAATGGCCCCAGCATTTT
CDR3: CASSRGEEWPQHF

J: TRBJ2-1
V: TRBV2
size: NA
D: NA
length: 13
DNA: TGTGCCAGCAGTGAACAGACCTACAATGAGCAGTTCTTC
CDR3: CASSEQTYNEQFF

J: TRBJ2-2
V: TRBV6-1
size: NA
D: NA
length: 15
DNA: TGTGCCAGCAGTGAAGGGGGGGCGGGGACCGGGGAGCTGTTTTTT
CDR3: CASSEGGAGTGELFF

J: TRBJ2-4
V: TRBV7-2
size: NA
D: TRBD2
length: 15
DNA: TGTGCCAGCAGCTTGGGACTAGCGGGAGGGAACATTCAGTACTTC
CDR3: CASSLGLAGGNIQYF

J: TRBJ2-1
V: TRBV7-3
size: NA
D: TRBD2
length: 16
DNA: TGTGCCAGCAGCTTAGGAGGGACTAGCAGCTACAATGAGCAGTTCTTC
CDR3: CASSLGGTSSYNEQFF

J: TRBJ1-6
V: TRBV6-1
size: once
D: NA
length: 14
DNA: TGTGCCAGCACCTCATCCCCGGGGAATTCACCCCTCCACTTT
CDR3: CASTSSPGNSPLHF